The 20 T cell receptor beta chains below come from one sample, sequenced in a study of blood T cell repertoires in COVID-19. Measured with immunoSEQ multiplex PCR; TCRdb has only the in-frame clones, and not every one. Of 350,000 to 500,000 clones listed, 70% to 90% are singletons. The sample taken for sequencing was peripheral blood. The receptors were gathered from a young man with COVID-19, enrolled during active disease.

The genes are TRBV18 and TRBJ2-1, with D perhaps matching TRBD1 (6 bases). Germline values: CDR1 KGHSH, CDR2 LQKENI. The CDR3 has 16 amino acids. V gave up 6 bases and J gave up 0 bases, with 15 bases separating them. The CDR3 coding sequence is TGTGCCAGCTCCCCCGACAGGATAAGCTCCTACAATGAGCAGTTCTTC. Its translation: CASSPDRISSYNEQFF.

The J gene is TRBJ1-6, the V gene TRBV6-5; 8 bases map to TRBD1. Germline V CDR1 and CDR2: MNHEY, SVGAGI. The V gene end was trimmed by 2 bases and the J gene end by 7 bases; junction bases not matched to a gene: 7. The CDR3 is made up of 16 amino acids. CDR3 coding DNA: TGTGCCAGCAGTTACCGGGACAGGACCTTAAATTCACCCCTCCACTTT. Translation: CASSYRDRTLNSPLHF.

V gene TRBV20-1 combines with J gene TRBJ1-5; D not certain. The CDR3 extends over 9 amino acids. Germline values: CDR1 DFQATT, CDR2 SNEGSKA (reference sequence). The CDR3 protein is CTLNQPQHF. The CDR3 nucleotides are TGCACCCTCAATCAGCCCCAGCATTTT.

This clone was recorded only once. J is TRBJ2-5 and V is TRBV4-2, with 13 bases that match TRBD2. The J segment lost 4 bases and the V segment lost 3 bases, leaving 5 bases of the junction unmatched. The CDR3 runs to 16 residues. Germline V gene sequence: CDR1 LGHNA, CDR2 YNFKEQ. CDR3 nucleotides: TGTGCCAGCAGCCAGGAACTAGCGGGGGGGCTAGAGACCCAGTACTTC. Amino acid sequence: CASSQELAGGLETQYF.

J is TRBJ2-5 and V is TRBV5-1, with 8 bases that match TRBD1. This CDR3 is 16 amino acids long. Trimming removed 4 bases from V and 4 bases from J; junction bases left unmatched: 12. Germline CDR1 and CDR2: SGHRS and YFSETQ. For the CDR3, the DNA is TGCGCCAGCAGCGGTTTGGACAGGGCGAGGGGAGAGACCCAGTACTTC. Its translation: CASSGLDRARGETQYF.

The chain is built from TRBV5-1 and TRBJ2-7; maybe TRBD2 (6 bases). In germline, CDR1 is SGHRS, CDR2 YFSETQ. Trimming removed 4 bases from V and 2 bases from J, with 13 bases in between. The CDR3 is 14 residues long. CDR3 nucleotides: TGCGCCAGCAGCCCGGGACTCAAAACCTACGAGCAGTACTTC. This sequence encodes CASSPGLKTYEQYF.

The rearrangement joins TRBV29-1 to TRBJ2-3; D call uncertain. This CDR3 has 14 amino acids. With 4 bases removed from V and 0 bases from J, the gap between germline ends came to 11 bases. In germline, CDR1 is SQVTM, CDR2 ANQGSEA. Here the CDR3 reads CSVGVAPSTDTQYF. The DNA for the CDR3 is TGCAGCGTTGGGGTAGCACCTAGCACAGATACGCAGTATTTT.

The CDR3 protein is CASSLPGQTLGEQFF. CDR3 bases: TGTGCCAGCAGCTTACCGGGACAGACCTTGGGGGAGCAGTTCTTC. The chain recombines TRBV7-9 with TRBJ2-1; TRBD1 agrees at 7 bases. There are 15 residues in the CDR3. The junction had 11 bases not matched to a gene; V was cut back by 2 bases and J by 10 bases. The germline gives CDR1 SEHNR, CDR2 FQNEAQ (reference sequence).

CDR3 in DNA: TGTGCCAGTAGATCGGACAGGTCCCACGAGCAGTACTTC. It is translated as CASRSDRSHEQYF. This chain uses TRBV19 with TRBJ2-7; 7 nucleotides match TRBD1. The V and J ends lost 6 bases and 5 bases, in that order; junction bases with no gene match: 7. Germline loops: CDR1 LNHDA, CDR2 SQIVND (reference sequence). CDR3 length: 13 amino acids. Supplemented by reference TRBV19 and TRBJ2-7, the full variable domain reads DGGITQSPKYLFRKEGQNVTLSCEQNLNHDAMYWYRQDPGQGLRLIYYSQIVNDFQKGDIAEGYSVSREKKESFPLTVTSAQKNPTAFYLCASRSDRSHEQYFGPGTRLTVT.

The CDR3 is CASSSLRTGSRETQYF. The CDR3 region has the DNA TGTGCCAGCAGTTCCTTAAGGACAGGGAGTAGGGAGACCCAGTACTTC. The chain combines TRBV27 with TRBJ2-5; 8 bases fit TRBD1. The CDR3 length is 16 residues. Germline V gives CDR1 MNHEY, CDR2 SMNVEV (reference sequence). V shed 4 bases, J shed 5 bases, and the junction held 12 bases outside the gene matches.

This clone came up once. This sequence joins TRBV19 and TRBJ2-7, with a weak D call TRBD2 (6 bases). V lost 2 bases, J lost 1 base, and 12 bases lay in between. CDR1 is LNHDA, CDR2 SQIVND, per germline (reference sequence). This CDR3 region has 15 residues. The DNA for the CDR3 is TGTGCCAGTAGTATATTGGCGGGGTCTTCCTACGAGCAGTACTTC. Its translation: CASSILAGSSYEQYF.

The chain links TRBV2 to TRBJ1-1; 8 bases align to TRBD1. This CDR3 comprises 15 residues. Germline CDR1 reads SNHLY; CDR2 reads FYNNEI. With 6 bases clipped from V and 4 bases from J, the junction kept 10 bases outside the gene matches. The CDR3 bases are TGTGCCAGCAGGCCTGACAGGGGTCTGGGCACTGAAGCTTTCTTT. This gives the protein CASRPDRGLGTEAFF. Full variable domain (outside the CDR3, taken from reference TRBV2 and TRBJ1-1): EPEVTQTPSHQVTQMGQEVILRCVPISNHLYFYWYRQILGQKVEFLVSFYNNEISEKSEIFDDQFSVERPDGSNFTLKIRSTKLEDSAMYFCASRPDRGLGTEAFFGQGTRLTVV.

This chain uses TRBV18 with TRBJ2-1; 8 bases align to TRBD1. The CDR3 is 14 residues long. Germline lookup yields CDR1 KGHSH and CDR2 LQKENI. V lost 5 bases, J lost 7 bases, and 7 bases stayed unmatched. The CDR3 DNA reads TGTGCCAGCTCAATAATCAGGGGGCAGAATGAGCAGTTCTTC. It encodes CASSIIRGQNEQFF.

This clone was recorded once. For the CDR3, the DNA is TGTGCCAGCAGCCCCTCGGGACTAGGGTACGAGCAGTACTTC. This translates into CASSPSGLGYEQYF. V gene TRBV7-9 combines with J gene TRBJ2-7; 8 nucleotides match TRBD2. Germline lookup yields CDR1 SEHNR and CDR2 FQNEAQ (reference sequence). After removal of 5 bases from V and 4 bases from J, the junction contained 7 bases not matched to a gene. The CDR3 runs 14 residues.

This clone was seen a few times. This chain joins TRBV9 and TRBJ2-7, with 11 bases that match TRBD2. This CDR3 contains 14 residues. Germline V gene data show CDR1 as SGDLS and CDR2 as YYNGEE. J was trimmed by 4 bases and V by 3 bases; bases with no gene match: 3. CDR3 in amino acids: CASSGTSGLYEQYF. CDR3 nucleotides: TGTGCCAGCAGCGGGACTAGCGGGTTATACGAGCAGTACTTC.

This clone was detected only once. J is TRBJ2-3 and V is TRBV5-1; a possible D gene is TRBD1 (6 bases). Per germline, CDR1 SGHRS and CDR2 YFSETQ. Trimming cost V 2 bases and J 0 bases, with 10 bases left between them. This CDR3 spans 15 amino acids. CDR3 nucleotide sequence: TGCGCCAGCAGCTTACAGGGTGGGAGCACAGATACGCAGTATTTT. This translates into CASSLQGGSTDTQYF.

The chain uses TRBV15 and TRBJ2-1; D call uncertain. V was cut by 8 bases and J by 3 bases, with 11 bases left in between. The CDR3 covers 13 residues. The V gene's germline CDR1 is LNHNV and CDR2 YYDKDF (reference sequence). The CDR3 protein is CATAGSNYNEQFF. The DNA of the CDR3 is TGTGCCACCGCAGGCAGCAACTACAATGAGCAGTTCTTC. Supplemented by reference TRBV15 and TRBJ2-1, the full variable domain reads DAMVIQNPRYQVTQFGKPVTLSCSQTLNHNVMYWYQQKSSQAPKLLFHYYDKDFNNEADTPDNFQSRRPNTSFCFLDIRSPGLGDTAMYLCATAGSNYNEQFFGPGTRLTVL.

The chain is built from TRBV7-3 and TRBJ2-7; 7 bases line up with TRBD2. The CDR3 spans 15 residues. CDR1 SGHTA and CDR2 FQGTGA come from the germline V gene. J gave up 7 bases and V 1 base, and 10 bases lay outside the gene matches. The CDR3 spells CASSLNHASGGEQYF. CDR3 in DNA: TGTGCCAGCAGCTTAAATCACGCTAGCGGAGGGGAGCAGTACTTC.

V usage is TRBV2 and J usage is TRBJ2-5; TRBD1 aligns across 8 bases. Germline values: CDR1 SNHLY, CDR2 FYNNEI. With 7 bases clipped from V and 5 bases from J, the junction kept 9 bases outside the gene matches. The length of the CDR3 is 14 residues. The CDR3 sequence: CASNPDRDRETQYF. In DNA form, the CDR3 reads TGTGCCAGCAATCCCGACCGGGACAGGGAGACCCAGTACTTC. Together with reference TRBV2 and TRBJ2-5, the CDR3 gives the full variable domain: EPEVTQTPSHQVTQMGQEVILRCVPISNHLYFYWYRQILGQKVEFLVSFYNNEISEKSEIFDDQFSVERPDGSNFTLKIRSTKLEDSAMYFCASNPDRDRETQYFGPGTRLLVL.

The gene calls are TRBV27 and TRBJ2-3, with D perhaps TRBD2 (5 bases). Germline V lookup: CDR1 MNHEY, CDR2 SMNVEV (reference sequence). Trimming left V 8 bases short and J 6 bases short, with 18 bases between. The CDR3 runs to 14 residues. Here the CDR3 DNA reads TGTGCCAGCCAGAAGCTCGGTTCGGGGGATACGCAGTATTTT. This gives the protein CASQKLGSGDTQYF.